These 29 T cell receptor beta chains came from one sample sequenced in a study of cytomegalovirus exposure and HLA in healthy donors. This PCR relied on a set of 60 Vbeta primers and 13 Jbeta primers. TCRdb's table, derived via immunoSEQ multiplex PCR, lists solely in-frame clones and lacks some. The sample totals about 77,000 clones. Sample: PBMCs. These receptors all stem from a man in his fifties or sixties in good health and CMV-seropositive.

This chain connects TRBV7-2 to TRBJ2-7, with TRBD1 matching 11 bases. The CDR3 has 15 residues. Germline V CDR1 and CDR2: SGHTA, FQGNSA. The J segment lost 4 bases and the V segment lost 4 bases, leaving 6 bases of the junction unmatched. CDR3 loop: CASSSDRGPMYEQYV. The CDR3 DNA reads as TGTGCCAGCAGCTCGGACAGGGGGCCCATGTACGAGCAGTACGTC.

V usage is TRBV14 and J usage is TRBJ1-1, with unresolved D. Trimming pared 4 bases from V and 0 bases from J, leaving 9 bases between. The germline gives CDR1 SGHDN, CDR2 FVKESK. CDR3 length equals 14 residues. Written as DNA, the CDR3 is TGTGCCAGCAGCCCCATAGACATGAACACTGAAGCTTTCTTT. This gives the protein CASSPIDMNTEAFF.

V usage is TRBV5-6 and J usage is TRBJ2-5, with TRBD1 matching 10 bases. The V and J ends lost 4 bases and 4 bases, in that order; junction bases with no gene match: 4. The length of the CDR3 is 14 residues. The germline V gene has CDR1 SGHDT and CDR2 YYEEEE. The DNA for the CDR3 is TGTGCCAGCAGCGCGGACAGGGGGATAGAGACCCAGTACTTC. This gives the protein CASSADRGIETQYF.

V and J are TRBV2 and TRBJ1-2; no clear D. In germline, CDR1 is SNHLY, CDR2 FYNNEI. The CDR3 length is 11 residues. V was clipped by 6 bases and J by 7 bases, with 9 bases between them. Here the CDR3 DNA reads TGTGCCAGCAGAAGAGGGAGTGGCTACACCTTC. This translates into CASRRGSGYTF.

The gene calls are TRBV2 and TRBJ2-2, with 7 bases lining up with TRBD2. The CDR3 extends over 14 amino acids. The J segment lost 0 bases and the V segment lost 6 bases, leaving 1 base of the junction unmatched. Germline CDR1 SNHLY, CDR2 FYNNEI. The CDR3 nucleotides read TGTGCCAGCAGCGGACTAGCGAACACCGGGGAGCTGTTTTTT. Translated, it gives CASSGLANTGELFF.

The chain couples TRBV4-1 to TRBJ1-5; the D is unclear. From germline, CDR1 is MGHRA and CDR2 YSYEKL. The V gene lost 4 bases and the J gene lost 6 bases, with 22 bases spanning the gap. The CDR3 sequence is 17 residues long. CDR3 amino acids: CASSLSLRGDASQPQHF. DNA for the CDR3: TGCGCCAGCAGCCTATCCTTGCGGGGAGACGCCAGTCAGCCCCAGCATTTT.

The chain employs TRBV19 and TRBJ1-2, with TRBD1 matching 10 bases. Germline CDR1 reads LNHDA; CDR2 reads SQIVND (reference sequence). Unmatched junction bases numbered 8, after V lost 10 bases and J lost 6 bases. The CDR3 spans 13 residues. The CDR3 is CATSTGGRHGYTF. CDR3 nucleotides: TGTGCCACCTCGACAGGGGGCAGGCATGGCTACACCTTC.

This chain links TRBV19 with TRBJ1-6, with D possibly being TRBD1 (6 bases). This CDR3 region has 14 residues. V was trimmed by 10 bases and J by 6 bases, leaving 16 bases between them. CDR1 is LNHDA and CDR2 is SQIVND in the germline V gene (reference sequence). CDR3 sequence (DNA): TGTGCCACGAATGAACAGGGTATTAATTCACCCCTCCACTTT. Its translation: CATNEQGINSPLHF.

The genes are TRBV19 and TRBJ1-1, with no clear D. V shed 4 bases and J shed 1 base, with 13 bases lying between them. The CDR3 length is 15 residues. Germline V gene lookup returns CDR1 LNHDA and CDR2 SQIVND (reference sequence). CDR3 bases: TGTGCCAGTAGTACCCTTCCATCAGAGAACACTGAAGCTTTCTTT. Translation gives CASSTLPSENTEAFF.

The chain employs TRBV7-9 and TRBJ1-3; tentative D call: TRBD1 (6 bases). The germline CDR1 and CDR2 sequences are SEHNR and FQNEAQ (reference sequence). CDR3 length: 14 residues. Trimming shortened V by 4 bases and J by 4 bases, and 11 bases separated the two germline ends. CDR3 coding DNA: TGTGCCAGCAGCTCCCAGGGGACCGGAAACACCATATATTTT. This codes for CASSSQGTGNTIYF.

V and J are TRBV7-9 and TRBJ1-5; a possible D gene is TRBD1 (5 bases). V was clipped by 5 bases and J by 0 bases, with 11 bases between them. The CDR3 covers 15 residues. From germline, CDR1 is SEHNR and CDR2 FQNEAQ (reference sequence). The CDR3 region has the DNA TGTGCCAGCAGCGAGGGGAGGAATAGCAATCAGCCCCAGCATTTT. Its protein product is CASSEGRNSNQPQHF.

The chain recombines TRBV10-2 with TRBJ1-5; D is uncertain. Per the germline V gene, CDR1 is WSHSY and CDR2 is SAAADI. V lost 6 bases and J 4 bases, leaving 13 bases between the germline ends. This CDR3 is 14 amino acids long. The CDR3 DNA is TGCGCCAGCAGCGGGTCTTCTATGAATCAGCCCCAGCATTTT. Translation gives CASSGSSMNQPQHF.

This sequence joins TRBV18 and TRBJ1-2; D remains ambiguous. The V end lost 3 bases, the J end lost 4 bases, and 12 bases lay between the germline ends. Germline V gives CDR1 KGHSH, CDR2 LQKENI. The CDR3 spans 14 residues. The CDR3, as DNA: TGTGCCAGCTCACCGCTGGCAGACACCTATGGCTACACCTTC. Protein sequence: CASSPLADTYGYTF.

The chain recombines TRBV28 with TRBJ2-7; no reliable D call. Trimming took 2 bases from V and 0 from J, leaving 11 bases between them. From germline, CDR1 is MDHEN and CDR2 SYDVKM. The CDR3 has 15 amino acids. The CDR3 DNA sequence: TGTGCCAGCAGTTTAGACACCTTAGGCTCCTACGAGCAGTACTTC. This encodes CASSLDTLGSYEQYF.

The chain combines TRBV6-1 with TRBJ2-3, with D perhaps matching TRBD2 (6 bases). Germline V gene data show CDR1 as MNHNS and CDR2 as SASEGT. The CDR3 runs to 15 residues. Trimming took 6 bases from V and 3 from J, leaving 16 bases between them. CDR3 residues: CASSSSVPSTDTQYF. CDR3 nucleotides: TGTGCCAGCAGCTCTAGCGTACCTAGTACAGATACGCAGTATTTT.

The gene calls are TRBV5-1 and TRBJ1-3, with D unclear. The V gene lost 4 bases and the J gene lost 0 bases, with 14 bases spanning the gap. There are 16 residues in the CDR3. Germline CDR1 is SGHRS and CDR2 is YFSETQ. The CDR3 loop is CASSPDSQFSGNTIYF. The DNA for the CDR3 is TGCGCCAGCAGCCCCGACTCTCAATTCTCTGGAAACACCATATATTTT.

The V call is TRBV6-1, the J call TRBJ1-4, with D uncertain. Germline V lookup: CDR1 MNHNS, CDR2 SASEGT. Trimming cost V 7 bases and J 4 bases, with 4 bases left between them. CDR3 size: 11 residues. CDR3 DNA sequence: TGTGCCAGCATCCTTAATGAAAAACTGTTTTTT. Translation: CASILNEKLFF.

V gene TRBV9 combines with J gene TRBJ2-3; 10 bases align to TRBD2. CDR3 length: 16 residues. The junction had 8 bases not matched to a gene; V was cut back by 5 bases and J by 2 bases. Germline CDR1 and CDR2: SGDLS and YYNGEE. The CDR3 region is CASRTGTSESTDTQYF. The CDR3 DNA sequence: TGTGCCAGCAGAACCGGGACTAGCGAATCCACAGATACGCAGTATTTT.

J is TRBJ2-1 and V is TRBV9; TRBD1 matches 11 bases. The CDR3 consists of 15 residues. Trimming cost V 2 bases and J 5 bases; bases outside gene matches: 3. CDR1 is SGDLS, CDR2 YYNGEE, per germline. CDR3 DNA sequence: TGTGCCAGCAGCGTCGGACAGGGGGCGAACAATGAGCAGTTCTTC. It encodes CASSVGQGANNEQFF.

The chain couples TRBV7-8 to TRBJ2-5, with D maybe TRBD1 (6 bases). The CDR3 is 14 residues long. V lost 5 bases, J lost 2 bases, and 12 bases lay in between. The germline V gene has CDR1 SGHVS and CDR2 FQNEAQ. CDR3 in DNA: TGTGCCAGCAGCGAAGACAGGTTACAAGAGACCCAGTACTTC. Its protein product is CASSEDRLQETQYF. Full variable domain (missing parts from reference TRBV7-8 and TRBJ2-5): GAGVSQSPRYKVAKRGQDVALRCDPISGHVSLFWYQQALGQGPEFLTYFQNEAQLDKSGLPSDRFFAERPEGSVSTLKIQRTQQEDSAVYLCASSEDRLQETQYFGPGTRLLVL.

The genes are TRBV5-4 and TRBJ1-1; TRBD1 aligns across 11 bases. Per germline, CDR1 SGHNT and CDR2 YYREEE (reference sequence). V was pared by 4 bases and J by 6 bases, with 5 bases of the junction left unmatched. The CDR3 runs to 14 residues. The CDR3 loop is CASSLGQGASEAFF. The CDR3 coding sequence is TGTGCCAGCAGCCTCGGACAGGGGGCCTCTGAAGCTTTCTTT.

The chain uses TRBV5-4 and TRBJ2-7; 9 nucleotides align to TRBD1. The CDR3 consists of 15 residues. V lost 4 bases, J lost 7 bases, and 12 bases stayed unmatched. Germline CDR1 is SGHNT and CDR2 is YYREEE (reference sequence). This CDR3 is CASSNGGTGFEEQYV. CDR3 in DNA: TGTGCCAGCAGCAATGGCGGGACAGGGTTTGAAGAGCAGTACGTC.

The CDR3 DNA reads as TGTGCCAGCAGCTTGGCGAGCGGAGGACTAGCGGGAGGTCACGAGCAGTACTTC. Translation gives CASSLASGGLAGGHEQYF. This chain joins TRBV5-4 and TRBJ2-7; 14 nucleotides match TRBD2. CDR1 and CDR2 from the germline V gene are SGHNT and YYREEE (reference sequence). After removal of 0 bases from V and 5 bases from J, the junction contained 10 bases not matched to a gene. CDR3 length: 18 residues. The full variable domain, with the rest looked up from reference TRBV5-4 and TRBJ2-7, is ETGVTQSPTHLIKTRGQQVTLRCSSQSGHNTVSWYQQALGQGPQFIFQYYREEENGRGNFPPRFSGLQFPNYSSELNVNALELDDSALYLCASSLASGGLAGGHEQYFGPGTRLTVT.

V and J are TRBV5-1 and TRBJ2-5; 7 positions match TRBD2. This CDR3 region has 14 residues. The J segment lost 1 base and the V segment lost 3 bases, leaving 3 bases of the junction unmatched. The germline CDR1 and CDR2 sequences are SGHRS and YFSETQ. The CDR3 sequence: CASSSASGQETQYF. DNA of the CDR3: TGCGCCAGCAGCTCCGCTAGCGGCCAAGAGACCCAGTACTTC.

As concerns this clone: Other DNA sequences in this specimen translate into the identical CDR3. The V and J genes are TRBV19 and TRBJ2-3, with 7 bases lining up with TRBD2. Germline V gives CDR1 LNHDA, CDR2 SQIVND (reference sequence). The CDR3 runs 18 residues. The V segment lost 11 bases and the J segment 0 bases; nucleotides outside the gene matches: 20. The CDR3 DNA is TGTGCCTTTAGCAAGTTGGAGGGTCTAGCGGTTAGCACAGATACGCAGTATTTT. Amino acids: CAFSKLEGLAVSTDTQYF. The whole variable domain, filled in from reference TRBV19 and TRBJ2-3, reads DGGITQSPKYLFRKEGQNVTLSCEQNLNHDAMYWYRQDPGQGLRLIYYSQIVNDFQKGDIAEGYSVSREKKESFPLTVTSAQKNPTAFYLCAFSKLEGLAVSTDTQYFGPGTRLTVL.

The chain is built from TRBV12-5 and TRBJ2-6; D is perhaps TRBD1 (5 bases). The V end lost 1 base, the J end lost 2 bases, and 6 bases lay between the germline ends. Per germline, CDR1 LGHNT and CDR2 FRNRAP. The CDR3 sequence is 15 residues long. The CDR3 protein is CASGLGGPGANVLTF. The CDR3 DNA reads as TGTGCTAGTGGTTTGGGGGGCCCTGGGGCCAACGTCCTGACTTTC. Variable domain in full (rest from reference TRBV12-5 and TRBJ2-6): DARVTQTPRHKVTEMGQEVTMRCQPILGHNTVFWYRQTMMQGLELLAYFRNRAPLDDSGMPKDRFSAEMPDATLATLKIQPSEPRDSAVYFCASGLGGPGANVLTFGAGSRLTVL.

The chain links TRBV6-6 to TRBJ1-6, with TRBD1 identical over 7 bases. Germline CDR1 is MNHNY and CDR2 is SVGAGI (reference sequence). V trimming: 5 bases; J trimming: 7 bases; junction bases outside the gene matches: 8. The CDR3 runs 15 residues. The CDR3 nucleotides read TGTGCCAGCAGTGGCCAAACAGGGGAAAATTCACCCCTCCACTTT. It yields the protein CASSGQTGENSPLHF.

This chain joins TRBV5-8 and TRBJ2-7; 11 bases agree with TRBD1. Germline V CDR1 and CDR2: SGHTS, YDEGEE. This CDR3 region has 15 residues. J gave up 2 bases and V 4 bases, and 5 bases lay outside the gene matches. This CDR3 reads CASSHGQGAPYEQYF. The CDR3 nucleotides are TGTGCCAGCAGCCATGGACAGGGGGCTCCCTACGAGCAGTACTTC.

J is TRBJ2-3 and V is TRBV10-3; 11 positions agree with TRBD2. The V and J ends lost 5 bases and 3 bases, in that order; junction bases with no gene match: 10. The length of the CDR3 is 17 residues. Germline V gene data show CDR1 as ENHRY and CDR2 as SYGVKD. The CDR3 coding sequence is TGTGCCATCAGTCGTTATGTTAGCGGGGGGGCGACAGATACGCAGTATTTT. It specifies CAISRYVSGGATDTQYF.